This T cell receptor beta chain was captured in a study of T-cell reconstitution after alpha-beta-depleted transplantation in children (dated by TCRdb to 2015 to 2016). For the wider study: T-cell immune reconstitution after TCRalphabeta/CD19-depleted allogeneic hematopoietic cell transplantation in children was quantitatively tracked in the study by means of TCR repertoire profiling.

Libraries were constructed by PCR. Sequenced using an Illumina HiSeq 2500. TCR libraries were prepared with molecular barcoding, using unique molecular identifiers to normalize TCRbeta repertoire quantification. Using fastp at Q25 and MiXCR, TCRdb reprocessed the public reads and kept productive beta chains. When rows share a CDR3 protein, they turn into one entry using the most common DNA and genes. Present in this sample are about 610,000 distinct CDR3 sequences, 10% of which were seen just once. About 4% of the sample lies in the top ten. This clonotype came up many times. Its recognized antigen is unknown. There are no base qualities to consult, and no much larger clone falls within one base. Reading the germline V gene gives CDR1 SQVTM and CDR2 ANQGSEA. Clipping removes 0 bases from V and 1 base from J, with 4 as the unmatched junction base count. The cysteine opens and the phenylalanine closes a CDR3 of 15 amino acids. Just the 45-base CDR3 DNA is kept, in frame starting at base 1.

Sequenced here: PBMCs from the stem cell graft donor, sampled from the stem cell graft. The receptor comes from a human donor who donated a stem cell graft to a child with acute myeloid leukemia. The V and J genes are TRBV29-1 and TRBJ2-7, with 9 bases in between that match TRBD2. The CDR3 region has the sequence CSVEDWSGGSYEQYF. The DNA sequence follows: TGCAGCGTTGAAGACTGGAGCGGGGGGTCCTACGAGCAGTACTTC.